This entry describes one T cell receptor (beta chain). Repertoires were generated with immunoSEQ multiplex PCR, while TCRdb's copy carries only in-frame clones and drops some. The sample has tens of thousands of clones, about 90% seen once. The germline V gene has CDR1 LNHDA and CDR2 SQIVND (reference sequence). CDR3 length: 14 residues. V dropped 5 bases and J dropped 8 bases, with 18 bases sitting between them. Time point in this sample: cycle 4 day 1 (C4D1), after five to seven weeks of nivolumab. Every one of the patients relapsed after autologous stem cell transplantation (brentuximab vedotin exposure was variable). This entry is derived from a study of PD-1 blockade in classical Hodgkin lymphoma.

The sequence was collected from a human donor with classical Hodgkin lymphoma. The rearrangement links TRBV19 to TRBJ1-2, with a weak D call TRBD1 (5 bases). This specimen was peripheral blood mononuclear cells (PBMCs), taken before the fourth cycle of nivolumab. DNA of the CDR3: TGTGCCAGTAGTTTACAGGAATTCGTAGGGGGCTACACCTTC. The encoded protein is CASSLQEFVGGYTF.